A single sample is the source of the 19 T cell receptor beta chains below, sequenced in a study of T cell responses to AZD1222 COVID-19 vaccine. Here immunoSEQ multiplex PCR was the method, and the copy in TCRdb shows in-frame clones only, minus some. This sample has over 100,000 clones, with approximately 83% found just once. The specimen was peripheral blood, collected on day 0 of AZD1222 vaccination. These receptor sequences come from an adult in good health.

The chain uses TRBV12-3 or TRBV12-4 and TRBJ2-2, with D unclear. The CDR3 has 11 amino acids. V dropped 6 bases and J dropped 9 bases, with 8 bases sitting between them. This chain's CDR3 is CASSLERELFF. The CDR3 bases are TGTGCCAGCAGCCTTGAGAGGGAGCTGTTTTTT.

DNA for the CDR3: TGTGCCTGGACCCCGATGGCAGGAGAAAAACTGTTTTTT. Protein product: CAWTPMAGEKLFF. The V and J genes are TRBV30 and TRBJ1-4; D is uncertain. The CDR3 consists of 13 residues. V was trimmed by 4 bases and J by 8 bases, leaving 14 bases between them. The germline gives CDR1 GTSNPN, CDR2 SVGIG (reference sequence).

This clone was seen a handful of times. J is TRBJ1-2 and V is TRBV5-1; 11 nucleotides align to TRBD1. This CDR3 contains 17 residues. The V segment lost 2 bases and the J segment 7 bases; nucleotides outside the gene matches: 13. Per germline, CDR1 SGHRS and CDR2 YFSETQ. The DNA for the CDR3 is TGCGCCAGCAGCTTCCCATCCTGGACAGGGGGCGCAGCTGGCTACACCTTC. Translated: CASSFPSWTGGAAGYTF.

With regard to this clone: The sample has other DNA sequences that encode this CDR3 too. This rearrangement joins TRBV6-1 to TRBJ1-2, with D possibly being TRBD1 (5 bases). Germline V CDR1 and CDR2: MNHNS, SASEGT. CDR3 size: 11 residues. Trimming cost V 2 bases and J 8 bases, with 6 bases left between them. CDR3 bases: TGTGCCAGCAGTGAACCAGGGGGCTACACCTTC. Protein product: CASSEPGGYTF.

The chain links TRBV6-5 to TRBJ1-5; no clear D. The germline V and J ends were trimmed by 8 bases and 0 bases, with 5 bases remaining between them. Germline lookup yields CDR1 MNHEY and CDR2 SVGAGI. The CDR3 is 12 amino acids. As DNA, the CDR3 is TGTGCCAGCCGCAATAGCAATCAGCCCCAGCATTTT. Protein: CASRNSNQPQHF.

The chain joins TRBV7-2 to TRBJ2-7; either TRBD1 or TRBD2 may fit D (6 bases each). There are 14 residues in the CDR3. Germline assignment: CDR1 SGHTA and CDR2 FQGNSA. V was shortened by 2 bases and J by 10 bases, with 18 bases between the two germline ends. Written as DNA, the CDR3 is TGTGCCAGCAGCTTATGGGGGGCAGGGAGGCAACAGTACTTC. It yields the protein CASSLWGAGRQQYF.

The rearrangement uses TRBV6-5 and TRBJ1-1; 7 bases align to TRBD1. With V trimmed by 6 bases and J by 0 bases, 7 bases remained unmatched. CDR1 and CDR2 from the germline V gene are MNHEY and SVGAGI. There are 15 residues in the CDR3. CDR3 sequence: CASRGTVSMNTEAFF. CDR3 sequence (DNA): TGTGCCAGCAGAGGGACAGTTTCTATGAACACTGAAGCTTTCTTT.

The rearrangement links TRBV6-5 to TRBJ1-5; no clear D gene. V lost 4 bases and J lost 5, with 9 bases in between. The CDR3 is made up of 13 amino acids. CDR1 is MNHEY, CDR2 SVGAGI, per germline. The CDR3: CASSSRAYQPQHF. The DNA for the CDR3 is TGTGCCAGCAGTTCGAGGGCCTATCAGCCCCAGCATTTT.

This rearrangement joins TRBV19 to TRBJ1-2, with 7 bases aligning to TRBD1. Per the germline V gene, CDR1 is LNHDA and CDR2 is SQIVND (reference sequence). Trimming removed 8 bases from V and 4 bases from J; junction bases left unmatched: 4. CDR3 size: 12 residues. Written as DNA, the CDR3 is TGTGCCAGTGGCAGGGGGGCCTATGGCTACACCTTC. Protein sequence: CASGRGAYGYTF.

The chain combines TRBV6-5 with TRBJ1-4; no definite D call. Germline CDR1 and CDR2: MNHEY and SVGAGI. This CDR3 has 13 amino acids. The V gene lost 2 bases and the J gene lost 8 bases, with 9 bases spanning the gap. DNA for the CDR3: TGTGCCAGCAGTTACAAGGTGGGGGAAAAACTGTTTTTT. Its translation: CASSYKVGEKLFF.

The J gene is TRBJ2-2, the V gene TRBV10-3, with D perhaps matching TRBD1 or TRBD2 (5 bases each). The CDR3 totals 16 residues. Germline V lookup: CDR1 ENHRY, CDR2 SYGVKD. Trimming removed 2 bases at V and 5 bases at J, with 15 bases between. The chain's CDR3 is CAISEVDWDRTGELFF. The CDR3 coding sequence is TGTGCCATCAGTGAGGTGGATTGGGACCGAACCGGGGAGCTGTTTTTT.

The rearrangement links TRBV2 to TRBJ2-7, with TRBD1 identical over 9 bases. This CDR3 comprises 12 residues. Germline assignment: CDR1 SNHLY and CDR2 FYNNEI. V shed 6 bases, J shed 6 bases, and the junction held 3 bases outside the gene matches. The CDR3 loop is CASSYRGREQYF. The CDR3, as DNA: TGTGCCAGCAGCTACAGGGGGCGCGAGCAGTACTTC.

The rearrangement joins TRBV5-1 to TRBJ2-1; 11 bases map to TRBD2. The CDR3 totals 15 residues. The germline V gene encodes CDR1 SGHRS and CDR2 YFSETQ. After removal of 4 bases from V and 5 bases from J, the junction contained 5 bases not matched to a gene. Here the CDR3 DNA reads TGCGCCAGCAGCCCTGGACTAGCGGGTCACAATGAGCAGTTCTTC. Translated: CASSPGLAGHNEQFF.

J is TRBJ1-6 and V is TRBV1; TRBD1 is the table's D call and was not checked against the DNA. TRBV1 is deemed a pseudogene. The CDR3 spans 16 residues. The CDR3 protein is CTSSHATGQGNSPLHF. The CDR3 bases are TGCACCAGCAGCCACGCGACTGGACAGGGAAATTCACCCCTCCACTTT.

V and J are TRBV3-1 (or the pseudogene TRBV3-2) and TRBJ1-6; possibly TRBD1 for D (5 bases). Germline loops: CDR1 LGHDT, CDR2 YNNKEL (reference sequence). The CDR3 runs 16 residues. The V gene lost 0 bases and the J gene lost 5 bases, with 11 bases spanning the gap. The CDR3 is CASSQDGGVDNSPLHF. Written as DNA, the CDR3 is TGTGCCAGCAGCCAAGACGGGGGGGTCGATAATTCACCCCTCCACTTT.

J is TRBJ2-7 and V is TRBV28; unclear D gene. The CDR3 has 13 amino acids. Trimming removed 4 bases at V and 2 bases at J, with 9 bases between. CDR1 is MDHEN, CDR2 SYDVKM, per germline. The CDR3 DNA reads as TGTGCCAGCAGTTCTCTTGATACCTACGAGCAGTACTTC. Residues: CASSSLDTYEQYF. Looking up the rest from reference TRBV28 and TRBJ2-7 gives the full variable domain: DVKVTQSSRYLVKRTGEKVFLECVQDMDHENMFWYRQDPGLGLRLIYFSYDVKMKEKGDIPEGYSVSREKKERFSLILESASTNQTSMYLCASSSLDTYEQYFGPGTRLTVT.

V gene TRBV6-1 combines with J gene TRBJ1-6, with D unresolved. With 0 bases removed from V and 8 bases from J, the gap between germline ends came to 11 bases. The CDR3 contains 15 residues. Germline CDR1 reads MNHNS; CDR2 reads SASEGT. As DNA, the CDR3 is TGTGCCAGCAGTGAAGCCCGGTTCGGATATTCACCCCTCCACTTT. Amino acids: CASSEARFGYSPLHF.

CDR3 protein: CASSFLGQGSTDTQYF. DNA for the CDR3: TGTGCCAGCAGCTTCTTAGGACAGGGAAGCACAGATACGCAGTATTTT. V usage is TRBV7-9 and J usage is TRBJ2-3; 8 bases line up with TRBD1. Per the germline V gene, CDR1 is SEHNR and CDR2 is FQNEAQ (reference sequence). V lost 3 bases and J lost 0; bases outside the gene matches: 5. The CDR3 loop spans 16 amino acids.

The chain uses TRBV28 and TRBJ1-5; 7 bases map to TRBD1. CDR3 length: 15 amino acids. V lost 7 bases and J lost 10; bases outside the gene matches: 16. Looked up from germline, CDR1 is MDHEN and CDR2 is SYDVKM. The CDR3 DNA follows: TGTGCCAGCACCACGCCTCAGGGGGTGGCCCAACCCCAGCATTTT. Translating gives CASTTPQGVAQPQHF. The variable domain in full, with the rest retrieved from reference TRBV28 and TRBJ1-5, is DVKVTQSSRYLVKRTGEKVFLECVQDMDHENMFWYRQDPGLGLRLIYFSYDVKMKEKGDIPEGYSVSREKKERFSLILESASTNQTSMYLCASTTPQGVAQPQHFGDGTRLSIL.